This T cell receptor (beta chain) was retrieved from a study of blood T cell repertoires in COVID-19. Study context: In each case, the material was cDNA or gDNA derived from T cells, B-cell-depleted T cells, or PBMCs.

Authors' analysis steps: Researchers report that nucleated cell counts were estimated from reference gene primer amplification. The protocol was immunoSEQ multiplex PCR, while the TCRdb copy is restricted to in-frame clones and leaves out a portion. V, J and clone size are taken as reported in that table, and D and trimming were inferred from the DNA itself. The sample carries about 330,000 clones, more than 85% recorded once. CDR1 is SSHAT and CDR2 is FNYEAQ in the germline V gene (reference sequence). This CDR3 comprises 13 residues. The ends were cut back, 5 bases at V and 5 bases at J, with 9 bases in the middle.

The chain carries TRBV7-7 and TRBJ2-2; perhaps TRBD2 as D (5 bases). This clonotype was sampled from a young woman who had recovered from COVID-19. The sample was PBMCs or T cells enriched from blood (not recorded which). CDR3 region: CASSGPGTGELFF. In DNA form, the CDR3 reads TGTGCCAGCAGCGGACCGGGGACCGGGGAGCTGTTTTTT.